Listed below are T cell receptor beta chains from one sample, sequenced in a study of technical replicates of blood from a few donors. The method was immunoSEQ multiplex PCR; TCRdb's version includes in-frame clones alone and lacks a portion of them. The sample records tens of thousands of clones, about 96% being singletons. The sequencing sample was made of T cells isolated from PBMCs. The receptors stem from a human donor in good health. Both conserved end residues are part of each CDR3. D genes are given only for firm matches. The listing skips clone size in some rows; elsewhere it reads once, few, many or a size class.

d_gene: NA; j_gene: TRBJ1-1; v_gene: TRBV19; abundance: NA; len: 13; CDR3nt: TGTGCCAGCCATCTACAGGGCGGCACTGAAGCTTTCTTT; CDR3aa: CASHLQGGTEAFF
d_gene: NA; j_gene: TRBJ1-5; v_gene: TRBV6-4; abundance: NA; len: 10; CDR3nt: TGTGCCAGCAATGGCCAGCCCCAGCATTTT; CDR3aa: CASNGQPQHF
d_gene: TRBD1; j_gene: TRBJ1-1; v_gene: TRBV7-6; abundance: once; len: 14; CDR3nt: TGTGCCAGCAGCACTTCCGGGACAGGGGTACGAGCTTTCTTT; CDR3aa: CASSTSGTGVRAFF
d_gene: NA; j_gene: TRBJ1-4; v_gene: TRBV4-3; abundance: NA; len: 16; CDR3nt: TGCGCCAGCAGCCAAGAGAGGTTTACTTTTAATGAAAAACTGTTTTTT; CDR3aa: CASSQERFTFNEKLFF
d_gene: NA; j_gene: TRBJ2-7; v_gene: TRBV18; abundance: NA; len: 15; CDR3nt: TGTGCCAGCTCACCTGGAGGTGGGAGAAAGGACGAGCAGTACTTC; CDR3aa: CASSPGGGRKDEQYF
d_gene: NA; j_gene: TRBJ2-7; v_gene: TRBV27; abundance: NA; len: 14; CDR3nt: TGTGCCAGCAGTTTAATTCCTAAAGCCTACGAGCAGTACTTC; CDR3aa: CASSLIPKAYEQYF
d_gene: NA; j_gene: TRBJ2-7; v_gene: TRBV21-1; abundance: NA; len: 15; CDR3nt: TGTGCCAGCAGCCAAGACGAGGGACAGGGCTACGAGCAGTACTTC; CDR3aa: CASSQDEGQGYEQYF
d_gene: NA; j_gene: TRBJ1-2; v_gene: TRBV6-1; abundance: NA; len: 14; CDR3nt: TGTGCCAGCACCCCACAGCAGTCCAGGCATGGCTACACCTTC; CDR3aa: CASTPQQSRHGYTF
d_gene: TRBD2; j_gene: TRBJ2-1; v_gene: TRBV9; abundance: NA; len: 18; CDR3nt: TGTGCCAGCAGCTATAAAACTCTAGCGGGAGACCAATCGGATGAGCAGTTCTTC; CDR3aa: CASSYKTLAGDQSDEQFF
d_gene: NA; j_gene: TRBJ1-1; v_gene: TRBV5-5; abundance: NA; len: 15; CDR3nt: TGTGCCAGCAGCTTGCACGCGTCCAGGGGAGCTGAAGCTTTCTTT; CDR3aa: CASSLHASRGAEAFF
d_gene: NA; j_gene: TRBJ1-5; v_gene: TRBV11-2; abundance: NA; len: 13; CDR3nt: TGTGCCAGCAGCTACGGTTCCTATCAGCCCCAGCATTTT; CDR3aa: CASSYGSYQPQHF
d_gene: TRBD1; j_gene: TRBJ1-2; v_gene: TRBV7-9; abundance: NA; len: 16; CDR3nt: TGTGCCAGCAGCTGGAATACAGGGGGCTCAGTCGATGGCTACACCTTC; CDR3aa: CASSWNTGGSVDGYTF
d_gene: TRBD2; j_gene: TRBJ2-7; v_gene: TRBV7-3; abundance: NA; len: 14; CDR3nt: TGTGCCAGCAGCCCGACTAGCGGGGTCTACGAGCAGTACTTC; CDR3aa: CASSPTSGVYEQYF
d_gene: NA; j_gene: TRBJ2-5; v_gene: TRBV10-3; abundance: NA; len: 13; CDR3nt: TGTGCCATCAGTGTATCCGGAGAGGAGACCCAGTACTTC; CDR3aa: CAISVSGEETQYF
d_gene: NA; j_gene: TRBJ2-7; v_gene: TRBV5-1; abundance: NA; len: 13; CDR3nt: TGCGCCAGCAGCTTAGCGAGAATGGGCGAGCAGTACTTC; CDR3aa: CASSLARMGEQYF
d_gene: TRBD1; j_gene: TRBJ2-1; v_gene: TRBV6-6; abundance: NA; len: 15; CDR3nt: TGTGCCAGCAGTTACACAGGGACAGGGACAGATGAGCAGTTCTTC; CDR3aa: CASSYTGTGTDEQFF
d_gene: TRBD1; j_gene: TRBJ2-1; v_gene: TRBV19; abundance: NA; len: 15; CDR3nt: TGTGCCAGTAGTTTGGACAGGGAAAAAGGCAATGAGCAGTTCTTC; CDR3aa: CASSLDREKGNEQFF
d_gene: NA; j_gene: TRBJ1-1; v_gene: TRBV7-9; abundance: NA; len: 15; CDR3nt: TGTGCCAGCAGCCCAAGCGGTGGGGAGAGGGCTGAAGCTTTCTTT; CDR3aa: CASSPSGGERAEAFF
d_gene: NA; j_gene: TRBJ2-1; v_gene: TRBV6-5; abundance: NA; len: 14; CDR3nt: TGTGCCAGCAGTTACCAAAGGCAGGCGGGTGAGCAGTTCTTC; CDR3aa: CASSYQRQAGEQFF
d_gene: NA; j_gene: TRBJ2-3; v_gene: TRBV15; abundance: NA; len: 14; CDR3nt: TGTGCCACCAGCACGGGGACTAGCACAGATACGCAGTATTTT; CDR3aa: CATSTGTSTDTQYF
d_gene: NA; j_gene: TRBJ2-2; v_gene: TRBV6-5; abundance: once; len: 14; CDR3nt: TGTGCCAGCAGCCGCCCACGGAGTCCCGGGGAGCTGTTTTTT; CDR3aa: CASSRPRSPGELFF
d_gene: TRBD2; j_gene: TRBJ2-1; v_gene: TRBV7-9; abundance: NA; len: 15; CDR3nt: TGTGCCAGCAGCTTGGCGGGAGGGGAATACAATGAGCAGTTCTTC; CDR3aa: CASSLAGGEYNEQFF
d_gene: NA; j_gene: TRBJ1-3; v_gene: TRBV9; abundance: NA; len: 16; CDR3nt: TGTGCCAGCAGCGTAGACCCAGGCAACTCTGGAAACACCATATATTTT; CDR3aa: CASSVDPGNSGNTIYF
d_gene: NA; j_gene: TRBJ2-4; v_gene: TRBV7-9; abundance: NA; len: 13; CDR3nt: TGTGCCAGCAGCCCCCCCAGCGGGAACATTCAGTACTTC; CDR3aa: CASSPPSGNIQYF
d_gene: NA; j_gene: TRBJ2-2; v_gene: TRBV2; abundance: NA; len: 12; CDR3nt: TGTGCCAGCCATCCGCGGAGCGGGGAGCTGTTTTTT; CDR3aa: CASHPRSGELFF
d_gene: NA; j_gene: TRBJ1-5; v_gene: TRBV2; abundance: NA; len: 12; CDR3nt: TGTGCCAGCAGTGTGAGCCGGGACAACCAGCATTTT; CDR3aa: CASSVSRDNQHF
d_gene: NA; j_gene: TRBJ1-2; v_gene: TRBV30; abundance: NA; len: 13; CDR3nt: TGTGCCTGGAGTTTTACAGGCTTGGATGGCTACACCTTC; CDR3aa: CAWSFTGLDGYTF
d_gene: NA; j_gene: TRBJ2-1; v_gene: TRBV19; abundance: NA; len: 13; CDR3nt: TGTGCCAGTAGTATAGGGCAGAACAATGAGCAGTTCTTC; CDR3aa: CASSIGQNNEQFF
d_gene: TRBD2; j_gene: TRBJ2-3; v_gene: TRBV5-1; abundance: NA; len: 14; CDR3nt: TGCGCCAGCAGCCAGCGGGAGAGCACAGATACGCAGTATTTT; CDR3aa: CASSQRESTDTQYF
d_gene: TRBD1; j_gene: TRBJ1-5; v_gene: TRBV7-2; abundance: NA; len: 15; CDR3nt: TGTGCCAGCAGCTTACAGGGGGCGGACAATCAGCCCCAGCATTTT; CDR3aa: CASSLQGADNQPQHF
d_gene: NA; j_gene: TRBJ2-2; v_gene: TRBV19; abundance: NA; len: 12; CDR3nt: TGTGCCAGTAGTATCGCGGTGGGGGAGCTGTTTTTT; CDR3aa: CASSIAVGELFF
d_gene: NA; j_gene: TRBJ2-1; v_gene: TRBV4-1; abundance: NA; len: 15; CDR3nt: TGCGCCAGCAGAGCGGACAGCGGGGAGTACAATGAGCAGTTCTTC; CDR3aa: CASRADSGEYNEQFF
d_gene: TRBD1; j_gene: TRBJ1-4; v_gene: TRBV27; abundance: NA; len: 15; CDR3nt: TGTGCCAGCAGTTCCCGAAGGCAGGGGGCTGAAAAACTGTTTTTT; CDR3aa: CASSSRRQGAEKLFF
d_gene: NA; j_gene: TRBJ1-1; v_gene: TRBV2; abundance: NA; len: 16; CDR3nt: TGTGCCAGCAGAAGCAGCCCCCCACAGGGGAACACTGAAGCTTTCTTT; CDR3aa: CASRSSPPQGNTEAFF
d_gene: NA; j_gene: TRBJ2-2; v_gene: TRBV2; abundance: once; len: 15; CDR3nt: TGTGCCAGCAGTGAATCCGGGAGCGGCGCCGGGGAGCTGTTTTTT; CDR3aa: CASSESGSGAGELFF
d_gene: TRBD1; j_gene: TRBJ1-2; v_gene: TRBV28; abundance: NA; len: 16; CDR3nt: TGTGCCAGCAGTGGTACCGGGGACAGGGGAGCGGGAGGCTACACCTTC; CDR3aa: CASSGTGDRGAGGYTF
d_gene: NA; j_gene: TRBJ1-4; v_gene: TRBV6-6; abundance: NA; len: 15; CDR3nt: TGTGCCAGCAGTTACTCGACAGCAACTAATGAAAAACTGTTTTTT; CDR3aa: CASSYSTATNEKLFF
d_gene: TRBD1; j_gene: TRBJ1-3; v_gene: TRBV19; abundance: NA; len: 14; CDR3nt: TGTGCCAGTAGTCCGCAGGGGGCTGGAAACACCATATATTTT; CDR3aa: CASSPQGAGNTIYF
d_gene: NA; j_gene: TRBJ2-6; v_gene: TRBV28; abundance: NA; len: 18; CDR3nt: TGTGCCAGCAGTTTAAGGACGTCAGGGAAAACTGGGGCCAACGTCCTGACTTTC; CDR3aa: CASSLRTSGKTGANVLTF
d_gene: NA; j_gene: TRBJ1-1; v_gene: TRBV2; abundance: once; len: 10; CDR3nt: TGTGCCAGCGGAGGGACTGAAGCTTTCTTT; CDR3aa: CASGGTEAFF
d_gene: TRBD1; j_gene: TRBJ1-1; v_gene: TRBV30; abundance: NA; len: 16; CDR3nt: TGTGCCTGCGTTAAGGGACAGGGAATTTTTTTCACTGAAGCTTTCTTT; CDR3aa: CACVKGQGIFFTEAFF
d_gene: TRBD1; j_gene: TRBJ2-3; v_gene: TRBV7-6; abundance: NA; len: 15; CDR3nt: TGTGCCAGCAGCTCTTCGGGACAGGGGACAGATACGCAGTATTTT; CDR3aa: CASSSSGQGTDTQYF
d_gene: TRBD2; j_gene: TRBJ2-1; v_gene: TRBV19; abundance: NA; len: 16; CDR3nt: TGTGCCAGTAGTGAGTTTAGCGGGAGATGGGAAAATGAGCAGTTCTTC; CDR3aa: CASSEFSGRWENEQFF
d_gene: TRBD1; j_gene: TRBJ1-5; v_gene: TRBV19; abundance: NA; len: 15; CDR3nt: TGTGCCAGTAGTCAACGACAGGGACACAATCAGCCCCAGCATTTT; CDR3aa: CASSQRQGHNQPQHF
d_gene: TRBD2; j_gene: TRBJ2-7; v_gene: TRBV7-3; abundance: NA; len: 15; CDR3nt: TGTGCCAGCAGCCCGAATAGCGGGAGGGCCGACGAGCAGTACTTC; CDR3aa: CASSPNSGRADEQYF